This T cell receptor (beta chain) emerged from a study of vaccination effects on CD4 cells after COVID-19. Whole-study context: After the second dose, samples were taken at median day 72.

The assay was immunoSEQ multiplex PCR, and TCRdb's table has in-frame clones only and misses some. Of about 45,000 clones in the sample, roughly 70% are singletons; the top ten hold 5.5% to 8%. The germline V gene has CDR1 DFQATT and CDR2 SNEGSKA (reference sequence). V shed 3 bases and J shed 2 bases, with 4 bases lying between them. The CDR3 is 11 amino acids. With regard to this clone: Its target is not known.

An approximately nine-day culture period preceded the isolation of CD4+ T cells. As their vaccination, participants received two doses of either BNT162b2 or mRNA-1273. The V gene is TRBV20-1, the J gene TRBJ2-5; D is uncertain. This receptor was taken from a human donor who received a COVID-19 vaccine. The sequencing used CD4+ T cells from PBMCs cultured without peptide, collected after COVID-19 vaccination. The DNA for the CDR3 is TGCAGTGCTAGCGGGCAAGAGACCCAGTACTTC. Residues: CSASGQETQYF.